This T cell receptor beta chain was identified in a study of T cells in Graves' hyperthyroidism and ophthalmopathy. Trimming cost V 3 bases and J 5 bases, with 17 bases left between them. The germline CDR1 and CDR2 sequences are LNHDA and SQIVND (reference sequence). The CDR3 contains 15 residues. Amplified regions were TCR beta CDR3 sequences from RNA transcripts. RT-PCR in the first round (using the HTBI primer set) targeted the TCR CDR3. In TCRdb, the multiplex PCR reads were re-called with MiXCR into one record per CDR3 protein. The top ten hold approximately 4% of the sample, which has a few hundred thousand distinct CDR3 sequences, about 20% seen once. General study points: Most expanded thyroid clonotypes above 0.001 also appeared in blood.

About this clonotype: Its specificity is unknown.

A patient was excluded if there was uncontrolled infection, other autoimmune disease, pregnancy or lactation. Thyroid ultrasound, orbital computed tomography, clinical symptoms, and serum thyroxine and TRAb underpinned diagnoses. The sequencing input was blood. The receptor was derived from a woman aged 18-29 years with Graves' hyperthyroidism. The chain has TRBV19 and TRBJ2-7; perhaps TRBD2 as D (6 bases). Written as DNA, the CDR3 is TGTGCCAGTAGTATGGTTCTGGGGGACTTTAACGAGCAGTACTTC. It encodes CASSMVLGDFNEQYF.